This T cell receptor (beta chain) derives from a study of cytotoxic CD8 clonotypes in ibrutinib-treated CLL. Study background: Sequencing produced an average of about 260,000 productive templates and approximately 90,000 productive rearrangements per sample. Whole-study results and caveats: Baseline clonality, above age-matched healthy donor levels, tracked circulating CD8+ T-cell counts.

Sequenced by immunoSEQ multiplex PCR; TCRdb stores in-frame clones only, minus some. The data show about 40,000 clones, about 70% seen once. V lost 4 bases and J lost 3, with 13 bases in between. The CDR3 consists of 14 residues. The germline V gene has CDR1 SEHNR and CDR2 FQNEAQ (reference sequence). As regards this clone: Antigen specificity is unknown.

The rearrangement uses TRBV7-9 and TRBJ2-7; D not certain. This material consisted of PBMCs, taken at disease progression, from a patient treated with ibrutinib. The receptor's source is a human donor with chronic lymphocytic leukemia. The CDR3 nucleotides read TGTGCCAGCAGCTCCCGGAATATGGACTACGAGCAGTACTTC. This translates into CASSSRNMDYEQYF. The full variable domain, completed using reference TRBV7-9 and TRBJ2-7, is DTGVSQNPRHKITKRGQNVTFRCDPISEHNRLYWYRQTLGQGPEFLTYFQNEAQLEKSRLLSDRFSAERPKGSFSTLEIQRTEQGDSAMYLCASSSRNMDYEQYFGPGTRLTVT.